Listed below are T cell receptor beta chains from one sample, sequenced in a study of T cells in Graves' hyperthyroidism and ophthalmopathy. TCRdb re-analysed the multiplex PCR reads in MiXCR, keeping a single row per CDR3 protein. Of about 290,000 distinct CDR3 sequences in the sample, roughly 19% were seen once. The source material was blood. The receptor set was obtained from a man aged 45-60 years with Graves' ophthalmopathy. Both conserved end residues are part of each CDR3. The D gene is left open where the match is weak. Clone size is shown for a subset of rows, as once, few, many or a class of expanded clone.

13,TRBV10-3,TRBJ2-7,NA,NA,TGTGCCATCAGTGGGACGAGAAACTACGAGCAGTACTTC,CAISGTRNYEQYF
15,TRBV20-1,TRBJ2-5,TRBD2,NA,TGCAGTGCTGTACCGGGACTAGCGGGAAGAGGGACCCAGTACTTC,CSAVPGLAGRGTQYF
13,TRBV28,TRBJ2-2,TRBD1,many,TGTGCCAGCAGTACAGGGGTTATCGGGGAGCTGTTTTTT,CASSTGVIGELFF
14,TRBV25-1,TRBJ1-2,TRBD1,NA,TGTGCCAGCAGTCCGCCGGGACAGGGGTATGGCTACACCTTC,CASSPPGQGYGYTF
14,TRBV7-7,TRBJ2-5,NA,few,TGTGCTAGCAGCTTAGGAGTTGGCCAAGAGACCCAGTACTTC,CASSLGVGQETQYF
14,TRBV10-2,TRBJ2-3,NA,NA,TGCGCCAGCAGTGAGTCTAGGGGGTGGGATACGCAGTATTTT,CASSESRGWDTQYF
14,TRBV28,TRBJ1-2,TRBD1,few,TGTGCCAGCAGCCGGGACAGGGAGGGCTATGGCTACACCTTC,CASSRDREGYGYTF
14,TRBV7-2,TRBJ2-5,NA,few,TGTGCCAGCAGCTTAGCAGGAGTCCCGGAGACCCAGTACTTC,CASSLAGVPETQYF
13,TRBV28,TRBJ1-1,NA,many,TGTGCCAGCAGTACGCCTCCGAACACTGAAGCTTTCTTT,CASSTPPNTEAFF
16,TRBV7-2,TRBJ2-2,NA,NA,TGTGCCAGCAGCCAACCCGGGACAATGAACACCGGGGAGCTGTTTTTT,CASSQPGTMNTGELFF
16,TRBV29-1,TRBJ2-7,TRBD2,many,TGCAGCGTTGGCGGCCGGACTAGCGGGAGGGAGTACGAGCAGTACTTC,CSVGGRTSGREYEQYF
15,TRBV7-8,TRBJ2-7,TRBD1,many,TGTGCCAGCAGCCCACAACGAGGGACAGTTTACGAGCAGTACTTC,CASSPQRGTVYEQYF
16,TRBV18,TRBJ2-5,TRBD2,many,TGTGCCAGCTCACCACCGAATAGCGGGATCCAAGAGACCCAGTACTTC,CASSPPNSGIQETQYF
15,TRBV7-9,TRBJ2-7,NA,NA,TGTGCCAGCAGTTACGCCGGGCCGCCGCCCTACGAGCAGTACTTC,CASSYAGPPPYEQYF
13,TRBV20-1,TRBJ2-3,NA,many,TGCAGTGCCCCCGTACTAGGCACAGATACGCAGTATTTT,CSAPVLGTDTQYF
16,TRBV5-5,TRBJ1-5,NA,NA,TGTGCCAGCAGCTTACGGCCAGAGCTACTAAATCAGCCCCAGCATTTT,CASSLRPELLNQPQHF
20,TRBV2,TRBJ2-1,TRBD2,NA,TGTGCCAGCAGTGAATTCGGACTAGCGGGAGGGGGGTGCTCCTACAATGAGCAGTTCTTC,CASSEFGLAGGGCSYNEQFF
14,TRBV20-1,TRBJ2-7,TRBD2,NA,TGCAGTGCATGGGGAACTAGCGCCACCTACGAGCAGTACTTC,CSAWGTSATYEQYF
14,TRBV5-1,TRBJ2-5,NA,NA,TGCGCCAGCAGCTTGATGGACTCCCAAGAGACCCAGTACTTC,CASSLMDSQETQYF
14,TRBV7-8,TRBJ1-1,NA,many,TGTGCCAGCAGCTTAGGGGGGGTGAACACTGAAGCTTTCTTT,CASSLGGVNTEAFF
15,TRBV7-2,TRBJ1-2,NA,many,TGTGCCAGCAGCTTAGTGGTCAGCACTACGGATGGCTACACCTTC,CASSLVVSTTDGYTF
16,TRBV12-3/TRBV12-4,TRBJ2-1,NA,NA,TGTGCCAGCAGTTTAGGACCCACCCACTCCTACAATGAGCAGTTCTTC,CASSLGPTHSYNEQFF
13,TRBV28,TRBJ1-1,NA,NA,TGTGCCAGCTACAGGGCTAACAGGGCTCACGCTTTCTTT,CASYRANRAHAFF
14,TRBV5-1,TRBJ2-7,TRBD2,many,TGCGCCAATAAGGGACTAGCGACCGGCTACGAGCAGTACTTC,CANKGLATGYEQYF
13,TRBV10-3,TRBJ2-7,NA,NA,TGTGCCATCAGTGACAGCCTCTCCTACGAGCAGTACTTC,CAISDSLSYEQYF
13,TRBV5-1,TRBJ2-5,TRBD1,few,TGCGCCAGCAAACGGGACAGGGGAGAGACCCAGTACTTC,CASKRDRGETQYF
16,TRBV12-3/TRBV12-4,TRBJ2-3,TRBD1,few,TGTGCCAGCAGCCCTGACAGGGGGCGATTCACAGATACGCAGTATTTT,CASSPDRGRFTDTQYF
14,TRBV30,TRBJ1-5,NA,few,TGTGCCTGGAGTCTAAACAACTACAATCAGCCCCAGCATTTT,CAWSLNNYNQPQHF
14,TRBV5-1,TRBJ1-4,TRBD1,NA,TGCGCCAGCAGCTCGGACAGGGGGCATGAAAAACTGTTTTTT,CASSSDRGHEKLFF
15,TRBV25-1,TRBJ1-5,NA,NA,TGTGCCAGCAGTGGGGGTCGGGCCGGCAATCAGCCCCAGCATTTT,CASSGGRAGNQPQHF
15,TRBV27,TRBJ1-5,NA,few,TGTGCCAGCAGTTTACTCGCAGGGAACAATCAGCCCCAGCATTTT,CASSLLAGNNQPQHF
14,TRBV5-4,TRBJ2-5,NA,many,TGTGCCAGCAGCTTGAAGGGTCCCCAAGAGACCCAGTACTTC,CASSLKGPQETQYF